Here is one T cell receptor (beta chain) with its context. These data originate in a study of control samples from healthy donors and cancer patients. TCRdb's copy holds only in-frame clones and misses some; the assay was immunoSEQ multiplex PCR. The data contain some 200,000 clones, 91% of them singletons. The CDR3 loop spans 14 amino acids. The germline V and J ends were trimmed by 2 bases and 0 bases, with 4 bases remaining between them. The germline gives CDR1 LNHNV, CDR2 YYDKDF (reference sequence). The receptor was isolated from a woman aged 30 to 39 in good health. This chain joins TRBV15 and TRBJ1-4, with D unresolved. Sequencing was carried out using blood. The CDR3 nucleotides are TGTGCCACCAGCAGACAGACAACTAATGAAAAACTGTTTTTT. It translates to CATSRQTTNEKLFF.